This TCR beta chain was found in a study of PD-L1 blockade in urothelial cancer (dated by TCRdb to about 2017). Broadly, across the study: Every patient began therapy in the mid-2010s and was given atezolizumab 1,200 mg intravenously every 3 weeks. About nine tenths of the roughly 30 patients were males with bladder-origin urothelial cancer, and about 65% of the roughly 30 reported a prior smoking history. Patients had an ECOG performance status of 0 or 1 and had received between 0 and 3 prior chemotherapy regimens. Blood samples were analyzed at 3 weeks after treatment start (second dose) and at 6 weeks after treatment start. Blood samples gave a median of approximately 150,000 T cells and under 85,000 unique TCRs, with a median clonality of approximately 0.08. Somatic, immune and clinical correlates of response to PD-L1 blockade with atezolizumab in urothelial cancer were the focus of an exploratory multi-omic analysis. Pretreatment tumor samples, along with matched peripheral blood serially collected before and after atezolizumab treatment, were subjected to TCR sequencing. Durable clinical benefit was defined as progression-free survival longer than 6 months, and TCR features were also tested against progression-free and overall survival. Whole exome sequencing and RNA sequencing of pretreatment tumors were performed alongside TCR sequencing in the same patients. Durable clinical benefit was achieved by nine patients and was not achieved by 20 patients. Twenty-nine patients had pretreatment blood TCR-seq, some 25 had at least one posttreatment blood collection, and some 25 had tumor TCR-seq. General conclusions and limits of the study: Small sample size (n ≈ 29) and many exploratory analyses mean the results are intended to be hypothesis-generating. A pretreatment peripheral blood TCR clonality below the median was linked to improved progression-free and overall survival. Among patients with durable benefit, tumor-associated TCR clones showed greater expansion in peripheral blood 3 weeks after treatment started (n ≈ 20, p = 0.022).

V ends up 1 base short and J 7 bases short, with an unmatched junction base count of 4. The CDR3 holds 15 amino acids from the cysteine to the phenylalanine. Kept here is only the CDR3 DNA, which spans 45 bases and is read in frame from base 1. CDR1 and CDR2 were assigned from the germline V gene (reference sequence) as MNHEY and SMNVEV. Concerning this clone itself: Its specific antigen is unknown. One base away there is no much larger clone; base qualities are not given.

A total of 25 to 35 patients with locally advanced or metastatic urothelial carcinoma, treated at Memorial Sloan Kettering on a trial protocol, made up the cohort. Peripheral blood mononuclear cells were collected pretreatment and during treatment, at between 1 and 8 total time points per patient. The Qiagen DNeasy Blood extraction kit was used to purify genomic DNA from total PBMCs and from tumor samples. PBMCs were collected pretreatment and during treatment and were isolated and stored as previously described. Synthetic TCR analog templates were spiked into each PCR to estimate absolute template abundance from read counts. The immunoSEQ assay used bias-controlled V and J gene primers to amplify TCRbeta CDR3 regions from genomic DNA. Sequencing of rearranged TCRbeta segments was done at approximately 20X coverage. The published analysis was carried out like this. Clustering was used to correct sequencing errors, and CDR3s were annotated against IMGT so that V, D and J genes could be assigned. Downstream analyses used only productive TCRbeta rearrangements and left out out-of-frame or stop-codon sequences. Clonality was calculated as one minus the Shannon entropy normalized by the log of the number of unique productive sequences. Fisher's exact test with Benjamini-Hochberg correction, at a threshold of adjusted p below 0.01, was used to find clones that differed between time points or between blood and tumor. In TCRdb, the immuneACCESS table is reduced to in-frame sequences with V and J assigned. These tables do not hold every clone; where another copy was compared, an unresolved V gene accounts for under half, and the others remain unexplained. The DNA gave D and trimming, while V, J and clone size come from that table. Recorded for this sample are roughly 40,000 clones; approximately 82% of them occurred a single time. The top ten clones comprise approximately 16% of the sample.

The sequencing here drew on PBMCs, taken around atezolizumab (anti-PD-L1) treatment. The source is a man aged 55 to 70 with urothelial cancer. This chain joins TRBV27 to TRBJ2-7; 13 bases in between match TRBD2. The CDR3 protein is CASSLYGTSGVEQYF. The nucleotides are TGTGCCAGCAGTTTATATGGGACTAGCGGGGTAGAGCAGTACTTC.